Sequencing of this TCR beta chain was carried out in a study of prognosis after radiotherapy for stage I lung cancer. Amplification of the TCR beta CDR3 (from genomic DNA) was done by two-round multiplex PCR. Primers were specific to each TRBV and TRBJ gene in first-round PCR. TCRdb ran MiXCR on the multiplex PCR reads and lists one entry per CDR3 protein. The profile shows some 14,000 distinct CDR3 sequences, roughly 50% of them singletons. CDR3 length: 17 residues. The V gene's germline CDR1 is MNHEY and CDR2 SMNVEV (reference sequence). V lost 6 bases and J lost 0, with 15 bases in between. This TCR derives from a donor at least 50 years old with non-small cell lung cancer. Sample: PBMCs, taken before or after stereotactic body radiation therapy (not recorded which). The chain carries TRBV27 and TRBJ1-6; D possibly corresponds to TRBD1 (6 bases). The CDR3 nucleotides read TGTGCCAGCAGCCGACAGGTCAGCTTCTCCTATAATTCACCCCTCCACTTT. Translating it yields CASSRQVSFSYNSPLHF.